Listed below are T cell receptor beta chains from one sample, sequenced in a study of cytomegalovirus exposure and HLA in healthy donors. The protocol was immunoSEQ multiplex PCR, while the TCRdb copy is restricted to in-frame clones and leaves out a portion. The sample lists about 160,000 clones, over 60% occurring once. Sequencing was done on a sample of PBMCs. The receptor set was obtained from a young woman in good health and CMV-seronegative. CDR3s include the opening cysteine and the closing phenylalanine or tryptophan. A D gene is named only where the DNA matches it firmly.

V	J	D	length	CDR3
TRBV29-1	TRBJ1-1	-	15	CSVIYPDTGSSRAFF
TRBV2	TRBJ1-1	TRBD1	14	CASRTQGQNTEAFF
TRBV7-7	TRBJ2-2	TRBD2	16	CASSISGGQNTGELFF
TRBV4-1	TRBJ1-2	-	13	CASSSQGTYGYTF
TRBV5-6	TRBJ2-7	-	14	CASSLGIGFSEQYF
TRBV9	TRBJ2-7	TRBD2	17	CASSVAPHSGRGDEQYF
TRBV4-3	TRBJ2-1	-	18	CASSQDLFQGGLYNEQFF
TRBV4-1	-	TRBD1	15	CASSLLTGGSYEQYF
TRBV19	TRBJ2-7	TRBD2	15	CASSTAGGHTYEQYF
TRBV2	TRBJ1-5	-	15	CASSVGRQGNQPQHF
TRBV9	TRBJ2-3	TRBD1	15	CASSGRDRGTDTQYF
TRBV7-9	TRBJ2-2	-	16	CASSPFSGTNTGELFF
TRBV6-6	TRBJ1-5	-	13	CASQKYSNQPQHF
TRBV6-4	TRBJ2-1	TRBD2	15	CASSEGLAGNNEQFF
TRBV6-1	TRBJ2-5	-	13	CASSEWARETQYF
TRBV7-3	TRBJ2-1	-	16	CASSSYRAQDYNEQFF
TRBV5-1	TRBJ1-1	-	14	CASSENNMNTEAFF
TRBV2	TRBJ2-1	TRBD2	15	CASNPWTSSKNEQFF
TRBV27	TRBJ2-7	TRBD2	13	CASCGTTPYEQYF
TRBV9	TRBJ2-5	TRBD2	14	CASSGGLDLETQYF
TRBV4-2	TRBJ1-4	-	17	CASSQEGQGTTNEKLFF
TRBV2	TRBJ2-7	-	14	CASSEQTVPYEQYF
TRBV5-6	TRBJ2-1	TRBD2	19	CASSPGVVAGGFDYNEQFF
TRBV19	TRBJ1-5	-	13	CASSIPGNQPQHF
TRBV28	TRBJ2-7	-	14	CASSLSQGTYEQYF
TRBV18	TRBJ2-3	TRBD1	15	CASSPGQRSTDTQYF
TRBV2	TRBJ2-2	TRBD2	16	CASSRGGVRIPGELFF
TRBV6-1	TRBJ1-5	-	15	CASSDRDFGNQPQHF
TRBV7-2	TRBJ2-7	-	15	CASSLQWTSSYEQYF
TRBV5-8	TRBJ2-2	-	11	CASSFGRTTFF
TRBV5-4	TRBJ1-5	TRBD1	13	CASSLDRDQPQHF
TRBV2	TRBJ2-3	-	13	CASSPLHTDTQYF
TRBV7-3	TRBJ1-5	-	13	CASSRGFGQPQHF
TRBV9	TRBJ2-5	-	14	CASSDTGSRETQYF
TRBV18	TRBJ2-6	TRBD1	17	CASSSQGTSSGANVLTF
TRBV6-4	TRBJ1-6	-	14	CASSDQVYNSPLHF
TRBV30	TRBJ1-5	-	12	CAWSPTGTPQHF
TRBV27	TRBJ1-5	-	13	CASSPLSNQPQHF
TRBV5-1	TRBJ2-2	TRBD1	15	CASSLGDRNTGELFF
TRBV4-3	TRBJ2-7	-	21	CASSQEIDSPGQQGTPYEQYF
TRBV7-9	TRBJ2-7	TRBD1	13	CASSLRDRDEQYF
TRBV28	TRBJ2-7	TRBD1	14	CASSPGTDQYEQYF
TRBV15	TRBJ2-7	-	15	CATSRESTLPYEQYF
TRBV7-2	TRBJ1-4	-	13	CASSLDSYEKLFF
TRBV7-2	TRBJ2-1	TRBD2	16	CASSLEGLAAHNEQFF
TRBV4-1	TRBJ2-3	-	15	CASSQAGIARDTQYF
TRBV5-4	TRBJ1-2	-	12	CASSDDTYGYTF
TRBV6-5	TRBJ2-5	TRBD2	14	CASSLGGRKETQYF
TRBV7-9	TRBJ2-2	TRBD1	15	CASSPGTGATGELFF
TRBV5-1	TRBJ1-1	TRBD1	14	CASRPGQGSTEAFF
TRBV9	TRBJ2-7	TRBD2	15	CASSVDPGGTYEQYF
TRBV6-6	TRBJ1-1	TRBD1	16	CASTQKGTGMNTEAFF